This T cell receptor (beta chain) derives from a study of control samples from healthy donors and cancer patients. Using immunoSEQ multiplex PCR, the repertoire was profiled, and TCRdb retains in-frame clones only, with some absent. Of some 150,000 clones listed, less than 95% are singletons. V dropped 5 bases and J dropped 5 bases, with 10 bases sitting between them. The germline V gene has CDR1 SEHNR and CDR2 FQNEAQ (reference sequence). The CDR3 runs to 14 residues. The TCR sequence derives from a man aged 18 to 30 in good health. Source material: blood. The chain combines TRBV7-9 with TRBJ1-6; D is undetermined. CDR3 protein: CASSEDVNNSPLHF. The CDR3 bases are TGTGCCAGCAGCGAGGACGTTAATAATTCACCCCTCCACTTT.